These 17 T cell receptor beta chains originate from one sample sequenced in a study of high-grade serous ovarian cancer treatment subgroups. Sequencing used immunoSEQ multiplex PCR; TCRdb keeps in-frame clones, though not all of them. Here the sample spans approximately 5,700 clones, 75% being singletons. Tumor samples were taken before definitive surgery or chemotherapy. What was sequenced was tumor tissue. The receptors were sampled from a human patient with high-grade serous ovarian cancer.

This clone turned up a few times. The chain carries TRBV7-9 and TRBJ1-1, with D perhaps matching TRBD1 (5 bases). V lost 6 bases and J 0 bases, leaving 20 bases between the germline ends. CDR1 and CDR2 (germline): SEHNR, FQNEAQ (reference sequence). The CDR3 spans 17 residues. CDR3 region: CASRSTDRILMNTEAFF. The CDR3 coding sequence is TGTGCCAGCAGATCAACAGACAGAATACTAATGAACACTGAAGCTTTCTTT.

The chain uses TRBV4-3 and TRBJ2-7; 7 bases match TRBD1. The germline CDR1 and CDR2 sequences are LGHNA and YSLEER. The CDR3 is 14 amino acids. The junction had 4 bases not matched to a gene; V was cut back by 1 base and J by 4 bases. DNA for the CDR3: TGCGCCAGCAGCCAAGGAGGGGGCTTGTACGAGCAGTACTTC. It is translated as CASSQGGGLYEQYF.

This sequence joins TRBV6-1 and TRBJ1-5, with D perhaps TRBD1 (5 bases). The V gene lost 7 bases and the J gene lost 9 bases, with 13 bases spanning the gap. CDR1 is MNHNS, CDR2 SASEGT, per germline. The CDR3 length is 12 residues. CDR3 coding DNA: TGTGCCAGCACTAACGGGGGTAGGCCCCAGCATTTT. The encoded protein is CASTNGGRPQHF.

The chain uses TRBV27 and TRBJ1-6, with D tentatively TRBD1 (5 bases). Germline CDR1 reads MNHEY; CDR2 reads SMNVEV (reference sequence). The CDR3 has 14 amino acids. Trimming shortened V by 2 bases and J by 10 bases, and 12 bases separated the two germline ends. The CDR3 loop is CASSLRGQGSPLHF. The CDR3 bases are TGTGCCAGCAGTTTAAGGGGTCAAGGCTCACCCCTCCACTTT.

This chain links TRBV19 with TRBJ2-4; D tentatively fits TRBD1 or TRBD2 (5 bases each). Germline values: CDR1 LNHDA, CDR2 SQIVND (reference sequence). The CDR3 is 17 amino acids. V lost 6 bases and J 1 base, leaving 19 bases between the germline ends. CDR3 sequence reads: CASRDYSEGSAKNIQYF. CDR3 coding DNA: TGTGCCAGTAGGGATTACAGTGAGGGGTCTGCCAAAAACATTCAGTACTTC. Full variable domain (outside the CDR3, taken from reference TRBV19 and TRBJ2-4): DGGITQSPKYLFRKEGQNVTLSCEQNLNHDAMYWYRQDPGQGLRLIYYSQIVNDFQKGDIAEGYSVSREKKESFPLTVTSAQKNPTAFYLCASRDYSEGSAKNIQYFGAGTRLSVL.

In its sample, this clone was seen once. The chain recombines TRBV6-6 with TRBJ2-4, with D unresolved. The CDR3 has 13 residues. Trimming removed 0 bases at V and 5 bases at J, with 5 bases between. CDR1 is MNHNY and CDR2 is SVGAGI in the germline V gene (reference sequence). The CDR3 nucleotides are TGTGCCAGCAGTTACTCGAAGGAAAACATTCAGTACTTC. Translating it yields CASSYSKENIQYF.

The chain links TRBV18 to TRBJ1-1, with TRBD1 matching over 9 bases. The CDR3 covers 14 residues. Germline assignment: CDR1 KGHSH and CDR2 LQKENI. V gave up 4 bases and J gave up 1 base; unmatched junction bases: 1. CDR3 DNA sequence: TGTGCCAGCTCACAACAGGGGGCGAACACTGAAGCTTTCTTT. Amino acids: CASSQQGANTEAFF.

V gene TRBV9 combines with J gene TRBJ1-1; no firm D call. Germline V CDR1 and CDR2: SGDLS, YYNGEE. The CDR3 contains 12 residues. The V gene lost 3 bases and the J gene lost 5 bases, with 8 bases spanning the gap. The CDR3 bases are TGTGCCAGCAGCGCCGTCGGGACTGAAGCTTTCTTT. It codes for CASSAVGTEAFF.

The chain has TRBV11-2 and TRBJ1-2; the match to TRBD1 covers 9 bases. J lost 4 bases, V lost 3 bases, and 3 bases had no gene match. Germline V gene lookup returns CDR1 SGHAT and CDR2 FQNNGV. This CDR3 region has 14 residues. The CDR3 bases are TGTGCCAGCAGCTTGGACAGGGGTCCCTATGGCTACACCTTC. Translated, it gives CASSLDRGPYGYTF.

This chain connects TRBV19 to TRBJ1-5; TRBD1 agrees at 7 bases. The CDR3 has 15 amino acids. V trimming: 7 bases; J trimming: 3 bases; junction bases outside the gene matches: 9. CDR1 LNHDA and CDR2 SQIVND come from the germline V gene (reference sequence). CDR3 bases: TGTGCCAGTACCCGACAGGGTGGGATCAATCAGCCCCAGCATTTT. This encodes CASTRQGGINQPQHF.

The chain carries TRBV5-1 and TRBJ2-5; TRBD2 matches at 11 bases. The CDR3 has 16 amino acids. Germline assignment: CDR1 SGHRS and CDR2 YFSETQ. The J segment lost 0 bases and the V segment lost 1 base, leaving 2 bases of the junction unmatched. The CDR3 DNA is TGCGCCAGCAGCTTGATGACTAGCGGGGACCAAGAGACCCAGTACTTC. It specifies CASSLMTSGDQETQYF.

This clone was seen a single time. The J gene is TRBJ1-3, the V gene TRBV1. TRBV1 is a pseudogene segment. This CDR3 comprises 16 residues. DNA for the CDR3: TGCACCAGCAGCCTGCAAGCTCCCCCCTCTGGAAACACCATATATTTT. Amino acids: CTSSLQAPPSGNTIYF.

The V gene is TRBV7-9, the J gene TRBJ2-3; no clear D gene. Germline lookup yields CDR1 SEHNR and CDR2 FQNEAQ (reference sequence). This CDR3 is built from 12 residues. V lost 5 bases and J 6 bases, leaving 9 bases between the germline ends. DNA of the CDR3: TGTGCCAGCAGCCGTAGTTTGGATACGCAGTATTTT. It specifies CASSRSLDTQYF. Complete variable domain (other parts from reference TRBV7-9 and TRBJ2-3): DTGVSQNPRHKITKRGQNVTFRCDPISEHNRLYWYRQTLGQGPEFLTYFQNEAQLEKSRLLSDRFSAERPKGSFSTLEIQRTEQGDSAMYLCASSRSLDTQYFGPGTRLTVL.

This clone came up once. The chain is built from TRBV6-6 and TRBJ2-1, with TRBD1 identical over 7 bases. Germline V CDR1 and CDR2: MNHNY, SVGAGI (reference sequence). This CDR3 is 11 amino acids long. The V segment lost 8 bases and the J segment 8 bases; nucleotides outside the gene matches: 3. DNA of the CDR3: TGTGCCAGCGGAACAGGGGATGAGCAGTTCTTC. This encodes CASGTGDEQFF.

The chain employs TRBV28 and TRBJ2-3; D uncertain. CDR1 and CDR2 from the germline V gene are MDHEN and SYDVKM. The CDR3 sequence is 12 residues long. Trimming removed 6 bases from V and 2 bases from J, with 6 bases in between. The CDR3 nucleotides read TGTGCCAGCAGCCCTTTCACAGATACGCAGTATTTT. Amino acid sequence: CASSPFTDTQYF. Complete variable domain (other parts from reference TRBV28 and TRBJ2-3): DVKVTQSSRYLVKRTGEKVFLECVQDMDHENMFWYRQDPGLGLRLIYFSYDVKMKEKGDIPEGYSVSREKKERFSLILESASTNQTSMYLCASSPFTDTQYFGPGTRLTVL.

CDR3 DNA sequence: TGTGCCAGCAGCCAAGACCCAGCGCCTGGGGCCGAAGGGCAGTACTTC. It encodes CASSQDPAPGAEGQYF. V and J are TRBV14 and TRBJ2-7, with D maybe TRBD1 (5 bases). V lost 0 bases to trimming and J lost 9 bases, with 21 bases between them. Germline CDR1 SGHDN, CDR2 FVKESK. This CDR3 has 16 amino acids.

The rearrangement links TRBV7-9 to TRBJ2-1; D possibly corresponds to TRBD2 (5 bases). This CDR3 comprises 13 residues. The V and J ends lost 4 bases and 4 bases respectively, with 8 bases between them. CDR1 is SEHNR and CDR2 is FQNEAQ in the germline V gene (reference sequence). DNA of the CDR3: TGTGCCAGCAGCTCGGACTCTTACAATGAGCAGTTCTTC. It is translated as CASSSDSYNEQFF.